The source of this TCR beta chain is a study of blood T cell repertoires in COVID-19. The protocol was immunoSEQ multiplex PCR, while the TCRdb copy is restricted to in-frame clones and leaves out a portion. The repertoire includes some 250,000 clones, approximately 82% of them detected once, and roughly 8.6% sits in the top ten. From germline, CDR1 is MNHEY and CDR2 SVGEGT. CDR3 size: 14 residues. Losses at the gene ends were 4 bases for V and 8 bases for J; bases not matched to a gene: 6. V and J are TRBV6-2 or TRBV6-3 and TRBJ1-2; 11 bases match TRBD1. The sequence derives from a man aged 35 to 55 with active or convalescent COVID-19. Input material: peripheral blood. The CDR3 sequence is CASSSGQGAKGYTF. DNA of the CDR3: TGTGCCAGCAGTTCCGGACAGGGGGCAAAGGGCTACACCTTC.